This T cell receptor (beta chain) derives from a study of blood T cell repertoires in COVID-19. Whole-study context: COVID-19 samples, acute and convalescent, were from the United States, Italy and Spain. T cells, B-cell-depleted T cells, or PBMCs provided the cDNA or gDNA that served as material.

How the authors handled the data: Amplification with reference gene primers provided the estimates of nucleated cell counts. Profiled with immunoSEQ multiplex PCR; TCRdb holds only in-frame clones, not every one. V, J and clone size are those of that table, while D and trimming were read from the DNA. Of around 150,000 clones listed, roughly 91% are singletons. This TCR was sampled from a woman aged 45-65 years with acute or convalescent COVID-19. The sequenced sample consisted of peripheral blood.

CDR3 amino acids: CASSFSGETQYF. In DNA, the CDR3 is TGTGCCAGCAGCTTCTCGGGAGAGACCCAGTACTTC. The chain has TRBV5-8 and TRBJ2-5; D is ambiguous. Germline loops: CDR1 SGHTS, CDR2 YDEGEE. CDR3 length: 12 residues. V lost 2 bases to trimming and J lost 4 bases, with 6 bases between them.